There are many counts of the clone carrying this T cell receptor beta chain. Sequencing libraries for TCR beta were prepared with iRepertoire HTBI primers and Arm-PCR of CDR3 regions. TCRdb independently ran MiXCR on the multiplex PCR reads; one entry per CDR3 protein. Of a few hundred thousand distinct CDR3 sequences in the sample, over 20% were seen once. Sample time point: persistent/refractory GD, antithyroid drugs over 5 years with positive TRAb. Following extraction of RNA from PBMCs, that RNA was used to make the TCR library. This sample is part of a study of regulatory T cells in long-lasting Graves disease. This receptor was identified in a female donor with Graves disease. The sequences come from peripheral blood mononuclear cells (PBMCs), collected when the disease was refractory, from a patient treated with antithyroid drugs.

The CDR3 nucleotides read TGTGCCAGCAGCTTAGGGGCTAGCGAAACCTACGAGCAGTACTTC. Its translation is CASSLGASETYEQYF. The J gene is TRBJ2-7, the V gene TRBV7-8, with D perhaps matching TRBD2 (6 bases). Germline CDR1 and CDR2: SGHVS and FQNEAQ. The CDR3 has 15 amino acids. Trimming cost V 1 base and J 2 bases, with 12 bases left between them.